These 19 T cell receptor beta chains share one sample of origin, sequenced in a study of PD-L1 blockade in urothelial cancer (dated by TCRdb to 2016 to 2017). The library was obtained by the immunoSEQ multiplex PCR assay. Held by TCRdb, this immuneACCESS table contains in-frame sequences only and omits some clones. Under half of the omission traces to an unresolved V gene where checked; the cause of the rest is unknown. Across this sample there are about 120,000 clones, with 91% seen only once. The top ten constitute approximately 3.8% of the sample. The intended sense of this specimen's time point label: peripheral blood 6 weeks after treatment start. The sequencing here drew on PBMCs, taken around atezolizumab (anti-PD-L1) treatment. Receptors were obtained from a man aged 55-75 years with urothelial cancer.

The CDR3 loop reads CASSRGSNSYNSPLHF. CDR3 sequence (DNA): TGTGCCAGCAGTCGGGGGTCTAACTCCTATAATTCACCCCTCCACTTT. The rearrangement links TRBV9 to TRBJ1-6, with TRBD1 as a possible D gene (5 bases). The CDR3 runs to 16 residues. Per the germline V gene, CDR1 is SGDLS and CDR2 is YYNGEE. V lost 5 bases and J 0 bases, leaving 12 bases between the germline ends. The full variable domain, completed using reference TRBV9 and TRBJ1-6, is DSGVTQTPKHLITATGQRVTLRCSPRSGDLSVYWYQQSLDQGLQFLIQYYNGEERAKGNILERFSAQQFPDLHSELNLSSLELGDSALYFCASSRGSNSYNSPLHFGNGTRLTVT.

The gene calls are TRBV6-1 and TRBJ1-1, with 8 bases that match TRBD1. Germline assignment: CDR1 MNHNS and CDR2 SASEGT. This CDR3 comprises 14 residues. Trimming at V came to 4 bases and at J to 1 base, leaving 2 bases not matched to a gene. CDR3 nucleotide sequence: TGTGCCAGCAGTGTACAGGGGGGGAACACTGAAGCTTTCTTT. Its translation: CASSVQGGNTEAFF.

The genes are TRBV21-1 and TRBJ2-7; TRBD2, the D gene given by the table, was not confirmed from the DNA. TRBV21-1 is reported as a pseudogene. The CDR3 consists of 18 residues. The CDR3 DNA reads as TGTGCCAGCAGCAAAGGGGTAGGCGGGGTCAACGTCTCCTACGAGCAGTACTTC. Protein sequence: CASSKGVGGVNVSYEQYF.

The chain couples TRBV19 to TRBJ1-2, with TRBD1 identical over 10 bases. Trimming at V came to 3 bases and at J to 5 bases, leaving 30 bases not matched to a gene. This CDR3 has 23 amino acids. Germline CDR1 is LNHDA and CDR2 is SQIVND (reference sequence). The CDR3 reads CASSIRVHLRPVGQGVQIYGYTF. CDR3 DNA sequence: TGTGCCAGTAGTATTCGGGTCCACCTCCGCCCTGTCGGACAGGGGGTACAGATTTATGGCTACACCTTC.

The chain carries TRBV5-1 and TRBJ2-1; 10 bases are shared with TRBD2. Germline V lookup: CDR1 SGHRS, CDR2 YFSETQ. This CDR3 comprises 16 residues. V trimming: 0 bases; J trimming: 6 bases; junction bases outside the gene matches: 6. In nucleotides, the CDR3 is TGCGCCAGCAGCTTGGTTCCTAGCGGGAGTAGCAATGAGCAGTTCTTC. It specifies CASSLVPSGSSNEQFF.

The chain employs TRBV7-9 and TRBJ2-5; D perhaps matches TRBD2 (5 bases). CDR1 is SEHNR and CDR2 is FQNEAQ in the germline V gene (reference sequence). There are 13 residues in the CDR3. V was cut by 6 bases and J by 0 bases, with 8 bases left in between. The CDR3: CASSFGNQETQYF. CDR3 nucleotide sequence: TGTGCCAGCAGTTTCGGGAACCAAGAGACCCAGTACTTC.

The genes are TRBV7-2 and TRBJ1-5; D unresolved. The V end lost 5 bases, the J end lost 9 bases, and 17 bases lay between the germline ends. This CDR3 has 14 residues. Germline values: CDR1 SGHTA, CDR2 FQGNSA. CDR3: CASSQSQAGLPQHF. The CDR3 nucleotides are TGTGCCAGCAGCCAAAGCCAGGCTGGCTTGCCCCAGCATTTT.

The CDR3 loop is CASTSTETGPESYTF. CDR3 in DNA: TGTGCCAGCACCTCCACGGAGACAGGGCCTGAGAGCTACACCTTC. The chain joins TRBV2 to TRBJ1-2, with 7 nucleotides matching TRBD1. The V and J ends lost 7 bases and 9 bases, in that order; junction bases with no gene match: 17. Germline V gene sequence: CDR1 SNHLY, CDR2 FYNNEI. The CDR3 loop spans 15 amino acids.

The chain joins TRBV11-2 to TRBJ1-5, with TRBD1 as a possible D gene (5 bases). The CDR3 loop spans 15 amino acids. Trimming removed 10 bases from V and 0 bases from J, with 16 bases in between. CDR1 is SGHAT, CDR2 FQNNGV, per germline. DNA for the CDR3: TGTGCCACCTCCCCGGGACTAAATAGCAATCAGCCCCAGCATTTT. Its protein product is CATSPGLNSNQPQHF.

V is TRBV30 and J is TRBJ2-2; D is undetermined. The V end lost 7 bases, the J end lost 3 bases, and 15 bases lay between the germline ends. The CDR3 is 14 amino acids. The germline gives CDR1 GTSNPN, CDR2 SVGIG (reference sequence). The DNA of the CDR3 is TGTGCCTTCCTCCGCTCCAGGTACACCGGGGAGCTGTTTTTT. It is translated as CAFLRSRYTGELFF.

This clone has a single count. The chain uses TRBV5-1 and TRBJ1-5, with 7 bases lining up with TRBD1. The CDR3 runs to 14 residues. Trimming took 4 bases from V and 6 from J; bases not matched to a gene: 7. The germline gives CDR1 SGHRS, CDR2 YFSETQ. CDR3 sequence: CASSTGQAGQPQHF. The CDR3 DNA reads TGCGCCAGCAGCACCGGACAGGCGGGTCAGCCCCAGCATTTT.

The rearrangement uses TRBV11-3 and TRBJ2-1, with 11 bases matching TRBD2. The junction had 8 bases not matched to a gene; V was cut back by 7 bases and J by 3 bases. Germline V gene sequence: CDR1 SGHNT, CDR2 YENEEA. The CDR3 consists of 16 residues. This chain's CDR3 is CASNRTGTSGYNEQFF. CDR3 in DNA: TGTGCCAGCAACCGCACCGGGACTAGCGGCTACAATGAGCAGTTCTTC.

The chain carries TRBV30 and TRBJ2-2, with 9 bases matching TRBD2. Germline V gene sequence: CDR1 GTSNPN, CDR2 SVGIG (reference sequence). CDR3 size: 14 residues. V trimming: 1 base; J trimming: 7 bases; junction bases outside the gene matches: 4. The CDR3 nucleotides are TGTGCCTGGAGTGCGGGACTAGCAATCGGGGAGCTGTTTTTT. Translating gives CAWSAGLAIGELFF.

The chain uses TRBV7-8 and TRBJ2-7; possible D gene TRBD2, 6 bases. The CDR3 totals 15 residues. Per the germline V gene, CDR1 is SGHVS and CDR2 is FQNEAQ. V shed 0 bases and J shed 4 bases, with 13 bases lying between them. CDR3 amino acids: CASSLAEGGIYEQYF. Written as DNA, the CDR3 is TGTGCCAGCAGCTTAGCGGAGGGCGGGATATACGAGCAGTACTTC.

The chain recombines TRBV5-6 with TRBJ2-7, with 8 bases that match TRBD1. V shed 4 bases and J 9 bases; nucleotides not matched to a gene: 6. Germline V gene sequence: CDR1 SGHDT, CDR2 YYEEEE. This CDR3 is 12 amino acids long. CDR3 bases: TGTGCCAGCAGCCGGGACAGGTCTTCGCAGTACTTC. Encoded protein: CASSRDRSSQYF.

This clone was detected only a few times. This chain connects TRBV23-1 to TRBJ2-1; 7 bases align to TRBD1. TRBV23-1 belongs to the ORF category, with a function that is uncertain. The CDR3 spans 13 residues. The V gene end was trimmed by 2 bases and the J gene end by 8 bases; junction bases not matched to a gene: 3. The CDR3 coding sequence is TGCGCCAGCAGTCAAACAGGGGAAGATGAGCAGTTCTTC. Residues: CASSQTGEDEQFF.

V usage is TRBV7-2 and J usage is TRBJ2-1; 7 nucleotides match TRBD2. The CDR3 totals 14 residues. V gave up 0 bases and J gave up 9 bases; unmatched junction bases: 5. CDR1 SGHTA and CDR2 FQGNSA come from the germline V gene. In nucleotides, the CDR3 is TGTGCCAGCAGCTTAGCGGGAGGGTTTGGTGAGCAGTTCTTC. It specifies CASSLAGGFGEQFF.

The CDR3 bases are TGTGCCAGCAGTGAGGCTGCGGGAGATACAGATACGCAGTATTTT. It specifies CASSEAAGDTDTQYF. V gene TRBV25-1 combines with J gene TRBJ2-3, with 7 positions matching TRBD2. J was trimmed by 3 bases and V by 3 bases; bases with no gene match: 6. The CDR3 length is 15 residues. Per the germline V gene, CDR1 is MGHDK and CDR2 is SYGVNS.

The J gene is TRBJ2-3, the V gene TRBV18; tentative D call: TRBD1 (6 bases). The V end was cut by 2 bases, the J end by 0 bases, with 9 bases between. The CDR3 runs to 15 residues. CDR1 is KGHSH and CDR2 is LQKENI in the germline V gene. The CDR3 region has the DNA TGTGCCAGCTCACCAAAAAGGGGGAGCACAGATACGCAGTATTTT. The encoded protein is CASSPKRGSTDTQYF.